This TCR beta chain was observed in a study of blood T cell repertoires in COVID-19. V was clipped by 4 bases and J by 8 bases; unmatched bases: 8. Germline V lookup: CDR1 SGDLS, CDR2 YYNGEE. CDR3 length: 13 amino acids. Produced via immunoSEQ multiplex PCR; TCRdb's table is partial and in-frame only. The table shows some 210,000 clones, with around 81% occurring only once. Source material: PBMCs or T cells enriched from blood (not recorded which). The rearrangement joins TRBV9 to TRBJ1-2, with 7 bases that match TRBD1. The sequence was collected from a man younger than 40 with acute COVID-19. Written as DNA, the CDR3 is TGTGCCAGCAGCACCCTGACAGGGTCGGGCTACACCTTC. Translating it yields CASSTLTGSGYTF.